These 11 T cell receptor beta chains share one sample of origin, sequenced in a study of T cells in Graves' hyperthyroidism and ophthalmopathy. The TCR beta CDR3 regions underwent amplification using RNA transcripts as the source. TCR CDR3 underwent first-round RT-PCR with the HTBI primer set. TCRdb re-analysed the multiplex PCR reads in MiXCR, keeping a single row per CDR3 protein. The table has 500,000 to 600,000 distinct CDR3 sequences, about 45% seen once. Sequenced: peripheral blood or thyroid tissue (not recorded which). Receptors were obtained from an adult woman with Graves' disease, either hyperthyroidism or ophthalmopathy (not recorded which).

This clonotype was detected ten times or more. This chain links TRBV10-2 with TRBJ1-4; TRBD1 matches 8 bases. V was pared by 2 bases and J by 15 bases, with 5 bases of the junction left unmatched. This CDR3 contains 12 residues. Germline lookup yields CDR1 WSHSY and CDR2 SAAADI. This chain's CDR3 is CASSEITGGMFF. The CDR3 DNA reads TGCGCCAGCAGTGAGATCACAGGGGGGATGTTTTTT.

This clonotype was counted ten times or more. This chain uses TRBV25-1 with TRBJ1-4, with TRBD1 identical over 9 bases. The trim removed 8 bases at V and 8 bases at J, leaving 9 bases unmatched. The CDR3 extends over 14 amino acids. Germline V lookup: CDR1 MGHDK, CDR2 SYGVNS. The DNA of the CDR3 is TGTGCCAGCGGGCCGGGACAGGGACGGGAAAAACTGTTTTTT. Residues: CASGPGQGREKLFF.

This clonotype was counted at least ten times. The chain couples TRBV14 to TRBJ2-2, with D uncertain. The V end was cut by 4 bases, the J end by 3 bases, with 9 bases between. CDR3 length equals 14 residues. Per the germline V gene, CDR1 is SGHDN and CDR2 is FVKESK. The CDR3 coding sequence is TGTGCCAGCAGCCTGGGCAGATACACCGGGGAGCTGTTTTTT. Translating gives CASSLGRYTGELFF.

This clonotype was recorded only once. The chain has TRBV7-9 and TRBJ2-3; possibly TRBD2 for D (6 bases). The CDR3 extends over 12 amino acids. V was trimmed by 8 bases and J by 4 bases, leaving 10 bases between them. The germline CDR1 and CDR2 sequences are SEHNR and FQNEAQ (reference sequence). CDR3 region: CASGRLADTQYF. The CDR3 DNA sequence: TGTGCCAGCGGCAGACTAGCAGATACGCAGTATTTT.

The chain carries TRBV4-3 and TRBJ2-2, with D perhaps given as TRBD1 or TRBD2 (5 bases each). Germline loops: CDR1 LGHNA, CDR2 YSLEER. This CDR3 comprises 13 residues. V gave up 1 base and J gave up 9 bases, with 9 bases separating them. The CDR3 loop reads CASSQVRDRELFF. The CDR3 DNA reads as TGCGCCAGCAGCCAAGTCAGGGACCGGGAGCTGTTTTTT.

The gene calls are TRBV10-2 and TRBJ1-6; maybe TRBD1 (5 bases). This CDR3 comprises 16 residues. Germline V gene sequence: CDR1 WSHSY, CDR2 SAAADI. With 0 bases removed from V and 7 bases from J, the gap between germline ends came to 13 bases. CDR3 sequence reads: CASSESWGSRNSPLHF. The CDR3 DNA reads as TGCGCCAGCAGTGAGTCGTGGGGCTCGAGGAATTCACCCCTCCACTTT.

As DNA, the CDR3 is TGTGCCAGCAGCCCAAGGCCGGGACACAACTACGAGCAGTACTTC. This translates into CASSPRPGHNYEQYF. The V gene is TRBV7-2, the J gene TRBJ2-7; tentatively, D is TRBD1 (6 bases). CDR1 is SGHTA and CDR2 is FQGNSA in the germline V gene. This CDR3 is built from 15 residues. Trimming pared 5 bases from V and 3 bases from J, leaving 17 bases between.

This rearrangement joins TRBV12-3 or TRBV12-4 to TRBJ1-2; TRBD1 might be the D (6 bases). The CDR3 sequence is 16 residues long. The ends were cut back, 5 bases at V and 1 base at J, with 17 bases in the middle. CDR3 protein: CASSAKRTASNYGYTF. In DNA form, the CDR3 reads TGTGCCAGCAGTGCTAAGCGGACAGCGAGTAACTATGGCTACACCTTC.

This clonotype was observed at least ten times. The gene calls are TRBV20-1 and TRBJ2-5, with 9 bases aligning to TRBD2. The germline V gene has CDR1 DFQATT and CDR2 SNEGSKA (reference sequence). CDR3 size: 13 residues. Trimming cost V 5 bases and J 5 bases; bases outside gene matches: 6. DNA for the CDR3: TGCAGTGCTTTAGCGGGAGTGGGCGAGACCCAGTACTTC. As protein: CSALAGVGETQYF.

This clonotype was found a few times. This chain uses TRBV7-6 with TRBJ2-7; D ambiguous. Germline V gene data show CDR1 as SGHVS and CDR2 as FNYEAQ. Deletions cut 6 bases from V and 7 bases from J, with 13 bases between. This CDR3 is built from 12 residues. The CDR3 reads CASSLYPGEQYF. The CDR3 DNA reads as TGTGCCAGCAGTTTATACCCCGGGGAGCAGTACTTC.

Many counts were recorded for this clonotype. The DNA of the CDR3 is TGTGCCAGCAGCTCCGGGTCAGGGCACTATGGCTACACCTTC. As protein: CASSSGSGHYGYTF. The gene calls are TRBV14 and TRBJ1-2, with D possibly TRBD1 on 5 matching bases. The CDR3 extends over 14 amino acids. V was clipped by 5 bases and J by 3 bases, with 13 bases between them. The germline V gene encodes CDR1 SGHDN and CDR2 FVKESK.